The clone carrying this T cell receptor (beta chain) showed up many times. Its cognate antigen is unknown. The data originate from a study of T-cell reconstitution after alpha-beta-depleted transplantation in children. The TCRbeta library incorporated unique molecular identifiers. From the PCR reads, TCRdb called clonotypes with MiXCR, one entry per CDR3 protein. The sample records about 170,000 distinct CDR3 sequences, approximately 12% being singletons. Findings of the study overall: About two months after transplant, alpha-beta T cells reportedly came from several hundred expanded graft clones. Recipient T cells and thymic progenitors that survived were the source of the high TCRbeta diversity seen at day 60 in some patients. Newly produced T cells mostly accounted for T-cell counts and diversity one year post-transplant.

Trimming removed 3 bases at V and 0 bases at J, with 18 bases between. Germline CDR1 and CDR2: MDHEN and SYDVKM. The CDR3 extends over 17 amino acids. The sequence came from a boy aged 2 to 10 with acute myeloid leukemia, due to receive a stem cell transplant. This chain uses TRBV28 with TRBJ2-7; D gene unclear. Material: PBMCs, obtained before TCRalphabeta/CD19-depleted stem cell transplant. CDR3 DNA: TGTGCCAGCAGTTTGATAGGTCGGCCGTGGAGCTCCTACGAGCAGTACTTC. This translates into CASSLIGRPWSSYEQYF.